The 8 T cell receptor beta chains below come from one sample, sequenced in a study of T cell repertoires in cytomegalovirus infection. TCRdb itself ran the reads through MiXCR, one entry per CDR3 protein. The sample lists about 490,000 distinct CDR3 sequences, more than 15% seen once, with roughly a quarter in the top ten. Material: CD8+ T cells from PBMCs. The receptors derive from a human donor in good health (CMV status not recorded). Some clones in this sample may be carry-over from other donors' samples.

The chain recombines TRBV28 with TRBJ2-2; D is perhaps TRBD1 (6 bases). Per the germline V gene, CDR1 is MDHEN and CDR2 is SYDVKM. V was clipped by 6 bases and J by 5 bases, with 16 bases between them. The CDR3 covers 15 residues. CDR3 DNA: TGTGCCAGCAGGGGTTACAGGGAAGAAACCGGGGAGCTGTTTTTT. Translation gives CASRGYREETGELFF.

The gene calls are TRBV6-2 or TRBV6-3 and TRBJ1-5; D not certain. CDR1 MNHEY and CDR2 SVGEGT come from the germline V gene. The CDR3 covers 13 residues. Deletions cut 2 bases from V and 4 bases from J, with 6 bases between. CDR3 loop: CASSYGVNQPQHF. CDR3 nucleotides: TGTGCCAGCAGTTACGGCGTTAATCAGCCCCAGCATTTT.

The chain carries TRBV7-9 and TRBJ2-7; 7 bases match TRBD1. Germline V CDR1 and CDR2: SEHNR, FQNEAQ (reference sequence). This CDR3 has 17 amino acids. Germline trimming cut 1 base from V and 0 bases from J; bases unmatched to any gene: 9. In DNA form, the CDR3 reads TGTGCCAGCAGCTTAGTGCTAGGGCAGGGGGTCTCCTACGAGCAGTACTTC. It yields the protein CASSLVLGQGVSYEQYF.

This clonotype was seen only a few times. The genes are TRBV4-2 and TRBJ2-3; D gene unclear. CDR3 length: 15 residues. Germline assignment: CDR1 LGHNA and CDR2 YNFKEQ. Trimming took off 0 bases at V and 5 bases at J, with 12 bases between the two ends. The CDR3 DNA sequence: TGTGCCAGCAGCCAAGAATTCGGTACACGAGATACGCAGTATTTT. It encodes CASSQEFGTRDTQYF.

This clonotype showed up many times. The rearrangement uses TRBV7-9 and TRBJ2-7; no firm D call. Germline CDR1 and CDR2: SEHNR and FQNEAQ (reference sequence). There are 13 residues in the CDR3. The germline V and J ends were trimmed by 2 bases and 2 bases, with 7 bases remaining between them. The CDR3 region has the DNA TGTGCCAGCAGCTTACGCCAGACCTACGAGCAGTACTTC. It encodes CASSLRQTYEQYF.

This clonotype occurred many times. The chain joins TRBV6-1 to TRBJ2-3; 7 nucleotides agree with TRBD2. The J segment lost 6 bases and the V segment lost 1 base, leaving 7 bases of the junction unmatched. CDR1 is MNHNS, CDR2 SASEGT, per germline. The CDR3 totals 15 residues. The CDR3 sequence is CASSEVAGEWDTQYF. Here the CDR3 DNA reads TGTGCCAGCAGTGAAGTTGCGGGGGAGTGGGATACGCAGTATTTT.

This clonotype was seen repeatedly, ten times or more. The CDR3 nucleotides read TGTGCCAGTAGTATTCGGGCGGGACTCATTAATGAAAAACTGTTTTTT. It specifies CASSIRAGLINEKLFF. V usage is TRBV19 and J usage is TRBJ1-4; TRBD1 is a possible D gene (5 bases). Looked up from germline, CDR1 is LNHDA and CDR2 is SQIVND (reference sequence). With 3 bases removed from V and 4 bases from J, the gap between germline ends came to 15 bases. The CDR3 spans 16 residues.

The chain employs TRBV2 and TRBJ2-7, with 9 bases fitting TRBD1. This CDR3 spans 14 amino acids. Germline values: CDR1 SNHLY, CDR2 FYNNEI. Losses at the gene ends were 9 bases for V and 1 base for J; bases not matched to a gene: 7. The CDR3 loop is CARATGGASYEQYF. The CDR3 nucleotides read TGTGCCAGGGCAACAGGGGGCGCATCCTACGAGCAGTACTTC. Supplemented by reference TRBV2 and TRBJ2-7, the full variable domain reads EPEVTQTPSHQVTQMGQEVILRCVPISNHLYFYWYRQILGQKVEFLVSFYNNEISEKSEIFDDQFSVERPDGSNFTLKIRSTKLEDSAMYFCARATGGASYEQYFGPGTRLTVT.